This T cell receptor (beta chain) was observed in a study of T cells expressing NK-cell markers. Background on the study: The authors sequenced eight donors, of whom seven were HCMV-seropositive and one was seronegative. Whole-study results and caveats: Of the CD8+ T cell pool in about 6 donors, about 1.0-7.0% was accounted for by dominant NKG2C+ clonotypes. In several donors, these clonotypes also led the CD3+CD56-NKG2C+ fraction.

Making the TCR beta cDNA relied on 5'RACE template switching with UMIs. Each CDR3 protein gets one entry in TCRdb, which reprocessed the 5' RACE reads and gives no DNA. The specimen's table records roughly 180,000 distinct CDR3 sequences. About this clonotype itself: What it binds is unknown.

There are 16 residues in the CDR3. The V gene's germline CDR1 is SEHNR and CDR2 FQNEAQ (reference sequence). The TCR was taken from a woman aged 18-69 years in good health. The V and J genes are TRBV7-9 and TRBJ2-1; absent DNA, TCRdb's TRBD1 call cannot be checked. The sequenced sample was blood T cells: a sorted CD56 or NKG2C T cell subset, CD4+ or CD8+ T cells, or bulk PBMC T cells (not recorded which). Here the CDR3 reads CASSLGQTGHYNEQFF.